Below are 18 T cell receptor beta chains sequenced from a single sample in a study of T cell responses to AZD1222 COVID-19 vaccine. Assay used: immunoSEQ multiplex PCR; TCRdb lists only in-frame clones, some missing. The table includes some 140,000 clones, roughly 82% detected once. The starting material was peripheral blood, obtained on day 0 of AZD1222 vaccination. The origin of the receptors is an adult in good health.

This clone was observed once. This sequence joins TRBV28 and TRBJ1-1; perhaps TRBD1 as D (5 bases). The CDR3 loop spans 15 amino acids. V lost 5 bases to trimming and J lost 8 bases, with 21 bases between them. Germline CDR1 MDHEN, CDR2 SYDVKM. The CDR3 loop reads CASSPSRAASIEAFF. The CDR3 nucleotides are TGTGCCAGCAGTCCCTCCAGGGCGGCTAGTATCGAAGCTTTCTTT. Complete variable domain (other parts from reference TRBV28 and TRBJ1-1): DVKVTQSSRYLVKRTGEKVFLECVQDMDHENMFWYRQDPGLGLRLIYFSYDVKMKEKGDIPEGYSVSREKKERFSLILESASTNQTSMYLCASSPSRAASIEAFFGQGTRLTVV.

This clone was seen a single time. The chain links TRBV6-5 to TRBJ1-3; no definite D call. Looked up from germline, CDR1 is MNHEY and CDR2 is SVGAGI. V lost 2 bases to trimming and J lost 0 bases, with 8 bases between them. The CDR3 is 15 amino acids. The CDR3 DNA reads TGTGCCAGCAGTTACGACACTGGCTCTGGAAACACCATATATTTT. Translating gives CASSYDTGSGNTIYF.

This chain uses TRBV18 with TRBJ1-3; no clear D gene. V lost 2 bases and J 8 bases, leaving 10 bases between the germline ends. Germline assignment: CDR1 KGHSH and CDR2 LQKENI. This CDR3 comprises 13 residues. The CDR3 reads CASSPRPRDTIYF. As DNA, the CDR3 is TGTGCCAGCTCACCAAGGCCCCGGGACACCATATATTTT.

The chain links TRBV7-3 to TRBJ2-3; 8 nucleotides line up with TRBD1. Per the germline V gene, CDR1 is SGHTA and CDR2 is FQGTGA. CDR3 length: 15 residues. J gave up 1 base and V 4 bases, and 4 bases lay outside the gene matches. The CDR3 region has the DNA TGTGCCAGCAGCTCCGCAGGGGGCGGCACAGATACGCAGTATTTT. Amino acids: CASSSAGGGTDTQYF.

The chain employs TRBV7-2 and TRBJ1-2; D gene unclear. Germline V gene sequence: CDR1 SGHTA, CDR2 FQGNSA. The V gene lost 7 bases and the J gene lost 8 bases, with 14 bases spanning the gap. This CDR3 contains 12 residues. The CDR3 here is CASTPRGEGYTF. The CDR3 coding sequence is TGTGCCAGCACCCCCCGCGGGGAGGGCTACACCTTC.

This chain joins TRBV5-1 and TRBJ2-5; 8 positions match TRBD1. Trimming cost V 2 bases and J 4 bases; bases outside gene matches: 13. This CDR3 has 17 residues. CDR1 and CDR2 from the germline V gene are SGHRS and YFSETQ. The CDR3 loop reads CASSFRPGTGLIETQYF. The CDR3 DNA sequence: TGCGCCAGCAGCTTCCGCCCCGGGACAGGTTTAATAGAGACCCAGTACTTC.

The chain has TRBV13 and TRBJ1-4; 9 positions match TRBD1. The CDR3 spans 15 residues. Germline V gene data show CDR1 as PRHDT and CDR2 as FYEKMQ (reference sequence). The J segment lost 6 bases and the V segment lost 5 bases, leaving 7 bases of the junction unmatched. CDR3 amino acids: CASSRYRGRDEKLFF. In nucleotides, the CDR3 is TGTGCCAGCAGCCGGTACAGGGGGCGTGATGAAAAACTGTTTTTT.

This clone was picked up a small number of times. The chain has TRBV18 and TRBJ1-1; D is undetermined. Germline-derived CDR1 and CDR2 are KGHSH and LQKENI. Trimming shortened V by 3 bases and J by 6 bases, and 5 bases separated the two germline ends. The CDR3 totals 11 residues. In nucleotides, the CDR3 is TGTGCCAGCTCACCTCTCTCTGAAGCTTTCTTT. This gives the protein CASSPLSEAFF.

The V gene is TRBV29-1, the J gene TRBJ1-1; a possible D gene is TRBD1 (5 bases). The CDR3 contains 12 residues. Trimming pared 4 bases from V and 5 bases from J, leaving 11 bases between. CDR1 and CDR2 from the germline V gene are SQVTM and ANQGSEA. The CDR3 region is CSVGGAGTEAFF. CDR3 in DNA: TGCAGCGTTGGGGGAGCAGGGACTGAAGCTTTCTTT.

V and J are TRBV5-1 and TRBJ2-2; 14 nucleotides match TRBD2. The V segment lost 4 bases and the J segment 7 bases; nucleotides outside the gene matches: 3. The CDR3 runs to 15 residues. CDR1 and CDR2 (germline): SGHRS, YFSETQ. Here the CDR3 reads CASSPGLAGVGELFF. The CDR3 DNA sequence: TGCGCCAGCAGCCCGGGACTAGCGGGGGTCGGGGAGCTGTTTTTT.

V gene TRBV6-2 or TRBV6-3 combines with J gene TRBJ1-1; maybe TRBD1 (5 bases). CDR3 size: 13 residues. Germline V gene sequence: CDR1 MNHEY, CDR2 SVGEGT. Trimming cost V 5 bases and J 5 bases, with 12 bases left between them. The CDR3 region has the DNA TGTGCCAGCAGTGTGGGGGGAGGGACTGAAGCTTTCTTT. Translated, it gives CASSVGGGTEAFF.

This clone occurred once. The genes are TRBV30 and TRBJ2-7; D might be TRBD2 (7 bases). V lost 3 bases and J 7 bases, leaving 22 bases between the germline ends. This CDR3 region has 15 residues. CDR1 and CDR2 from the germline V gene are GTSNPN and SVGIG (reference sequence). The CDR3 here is CAWRVPQLGRGEQYF. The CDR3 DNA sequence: TGTGCCTGGAGAGTCCCACAACTAGGGAGGGGGGAGCAGTACTTC. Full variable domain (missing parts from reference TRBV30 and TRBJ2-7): SQTIHQWPATLVQPVGSPLSLECTVEGTSNPNLYWYRQAAGRGLQLLFYSVGIGQISSEVPQNLSASRPQDRQFILSSKKLLLSDSGFYLCAWRVPQLGRGEQYFGPGTRLTVT.

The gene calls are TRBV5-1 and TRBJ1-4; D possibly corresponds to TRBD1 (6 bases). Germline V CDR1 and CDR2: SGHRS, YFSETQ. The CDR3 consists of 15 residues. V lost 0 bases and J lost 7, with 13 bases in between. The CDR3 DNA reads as TGCGCCAGCAGCTTGGATGGCAGGGGTACTGAAAAACTGTTTTTT. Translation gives CASSLDGRGTEKLFF.

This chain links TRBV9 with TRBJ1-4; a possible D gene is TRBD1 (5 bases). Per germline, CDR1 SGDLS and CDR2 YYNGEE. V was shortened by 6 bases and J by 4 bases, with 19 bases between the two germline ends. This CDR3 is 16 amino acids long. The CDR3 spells CASNTSPTANNEKLFF. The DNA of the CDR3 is TGTGCCAGCAACACGTCCCCGACAGCTAATAATGAAAAACTGTTTTTT.

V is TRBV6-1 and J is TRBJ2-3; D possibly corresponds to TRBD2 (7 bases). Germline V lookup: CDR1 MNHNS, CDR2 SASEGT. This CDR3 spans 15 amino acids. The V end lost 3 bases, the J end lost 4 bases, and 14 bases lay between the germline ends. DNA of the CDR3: TGTGCCAGCAGTGATCGGGGGGCAAGACCAGATACGCAGTATTTT. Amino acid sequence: CASSDRGARPDTQYF.

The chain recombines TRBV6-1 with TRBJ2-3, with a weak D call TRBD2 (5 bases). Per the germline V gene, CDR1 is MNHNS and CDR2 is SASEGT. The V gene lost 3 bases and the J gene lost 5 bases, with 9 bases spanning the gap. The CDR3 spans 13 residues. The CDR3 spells CASSELTRDTQYF. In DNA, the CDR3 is TGTGCCAGCAGTGAGCTAACTAGAGATACGCAGTATTTT.

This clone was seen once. The CDR3 is CSVESRRQTGELFF. The CDR3 nucleotides read TGCAGCGTTGAGTCACGAAGACAGACCGGGGAGCTGTTTTTT. The chain couples TRBV29-1 to TRBJ2-2, with D perhaps TRBD1 (5 bases). CDR1 is SQVTM, CDR2 ANQGSEA, per germline. V lost 3 bases and J 5 bases, leaving 13 bases between the germline ends. The CDR3 length is 14 residues.

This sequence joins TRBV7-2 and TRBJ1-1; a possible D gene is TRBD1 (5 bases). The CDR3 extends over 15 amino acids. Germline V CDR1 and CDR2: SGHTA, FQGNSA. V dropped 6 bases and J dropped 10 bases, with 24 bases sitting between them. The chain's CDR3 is CASRKDEASGRRAFF. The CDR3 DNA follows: TGTGCCAGCAGGAAGGATGAGGCGTCAGGGAGACGAGCTTTCTTT.